This T cell receptor (beta chain) was retrieved from a study of cytomegalovirus exposure and HLA in healthy donors (dated by TCRdb to 2016 to 2017). Background for the entire study: According to an earlier analysis of 550 to 750 of the donors, 200 million or so T cells yielded roughly 110 million unique TCR beta sequences and approximately 300 Gb of sequence data. An earlier analysis of fewer than 750 of the donors used high-throughput TCR beta sequencing to judge whether each TCR beta V gene segment behaved as functional or pseudogenic. An early release covering 550 to 650 HLA-typed donors comprised about 300 gigabases of sequencing data and roughly 85 million unique TCR sequences. The study aimed to test whether signatures of past pathogen exposure could be identified by cataloging public T cell receptors. A later genetic analysis took genome-wide SNP genotypes for about 55% of the 666 donors and used that subset as a discovery cohort. Besides the first cohort of under 700 subjects, a separate validation cohort made up of about 120 different subjects was used. HLA typing covered class I and class II loci at four-digit resolution. Typing coverage differed by locus: A, B, C, DRB1 and DQB1 were typed in roughly 620-630 donors, DQA1 in 500 to 550, DPA1 in some 570, and DPB1 in 472. To predict cytomegalovirus infection status, the study combined high-throughput TCR immunosequencing, statistical association of individual TCRs with disease status, and machine learning. Rather than drawing on any new phenotypic data, the later analysis identified candidate immune exposures from TCR beta sequences and the way those sequences occurred across donors. Donor age, sex, ethnicity and CMV serostatus were compiled together with the repertoire data. A later analysis re-examined previously published TCR beta repertoires from more than 550 donors and added high-resolution HLA genotyping to investigate patterns of TCR occurrence. Roughly 5 DR-DQ haplotypes were handled as single units for association and clustering, since linkage in the cohort was strong. The study profiled the T cell repertoires of hundreds of subjects by immunosequencing and related them to cytomegalovirus serostatus. On average, 235,054 unique TCR beta nucleotide sequences were sequenced per donor among about 400 genotyped donors of the cohort, with about 19% of those sequences being non-productive. All discovery cohort repertoires had been generated using a single sequencing platform. Among the roughly 400 genotyped donors, 81% belonged to the genetic ancestry cluster associated with self-reported Caucasian donors.

What the work shows at the level of the full study, not this receptor alone: In a later analysis, 16,951 TCR beta sequences were associated with specific HLA alleles at a false discovery rate of 0.05. A later analysis reported that several top co-occurrence clusters appeared linked to parvovirus B19, influenza, CMV and Epstein-Barr virus. When HLA alleles, especially DR and DQ, strongly co-occurred, TCR associations were difficult to assign to individual alleles. A total of about 180 TCR beta chains were listed by the study as associated with cytomegalovirus. Because the 87-base-pair reads could not distinguish some IMGT-functional V segments, including TRBV6-2 and TRBV6-3, those segments were excluded. In vitro tests confirmed that a few of the cytomegalovirus-associated TCR beta chains recognize cytomegalovirus antigens. For the cohort, immune exposure information was limited to CMV serostatus. The classifier was reported to diagnose cytomegalovirus status with high specificity and sensitivity in both the original and validation cohorts. In a later analysis, TCR association rates were found to vary across HLA loci, with the most associated TCRs seen for DRB1 alleles and the fewest for HLA-C alleles. The authors suggested that the approach could potentially be generalized to other disease states and immunological phenotypes. Linkage disequilibrium might explain the correlated functional status among segregating V segments, but an unknown experimental factor could not be excluded. A later analysis found that HLA-associated TCR beta chains were more clonally expanded and had lower generation probabilities than equally common non-associated chains. Roughly 15 rarely observed V segments, including chromosome 9 orphons, were excluded from the earlier analysis of a few hundred of the donors because counts were too low. Compared with the roughly 720-donor mean, donors in an Asian-associated ancestry cluster had fewer N-insertions in productive TCRs, according to a later genetic analysis. HLA typing was unavailable for some donors at each locus, so association tests used only the typed subset. Sequencing depth was assumed to be roughly uniform across donors in the presence/absence analyses, though that assumption may not hold. Most TCR sequences were seen in very few donors, while some public TCRs were found in many individuals. A further reported finding was that TCR beta sequences accurately predicted the HLA-A and HLA-B alleles for most subjects in the first cohort. In this cohort, only TCR beta chains were sequenced, and detectable features were limited by the absence of alpha or paired-chain data. According to a later analysis, most CMV-associated TCR beta chains appeared to be HLA-restricted, and the HLA associations seemed to be driven largely by CMV exposure. The sequencing pipeline was judged likely to have produced a cluster of highly shared sequence variants as a technical artifact. In an earlier analysis of about 540 of the donors, most TCR beta V segments were observed in productive rearrangements about 90% or about 30% of the time, broadly matching IMGT annotations. An association between a missense DCLRE1C variant and V-gene and J-gene trimming of TCR beta chains was found in a later genetic analysis and replicated in an independent cohort.

Measured from the cysteine to the phenylalanine, the CDR3 is 11 residues long. Of all the DNA, just the CDR3 is kept, 33 bases in frame from base 1. Trimming at the junction amounts to 5 bases on V and 4 bases on J, and the germline ends lie 8 bases apart. CDR1 and CDR2, per the germline V gene (reference sequence), are DFQATT and SNEGSKA. The library relied on the immunoSEQ multiplex PCR assay. For the multiplex PCR, a mixture combining 60 forward primers for TCR Vbeta segments and 13 reverse primers for TCR Jbeta segments was used. The CDR3 region of rearranged TCR beta genes was amplified from genomic DNA with a multiplex PCR assay. Amplified TCR beta libraries were sequenced as 87-base-pair reads on the Illumina HiSeq System. In the source study's methods: A later analysis tallied 75 million to 85 million unique TCR beta chains across the 700 or so repertoires, and around 9.9 million of those chains were shared by two or more donors. Raw reads were error-corrected and collapsed into unique sequences with a nearest-neighbor algorithm that merged closely related sequences to remove PCR and sequencing errors. V, D and J gene segments were assigned by aligning CDR3 sequences to IMGT reference sequences. For a sequence to be retained, at least a six-nucleotide match to both a V gene segment and a J gene segment was required. Rearrangements were called productive when the CDR3 lacked stop codons and stayed in frame with V and J; all others were non-productive. Following IMGT convention, CDR3 was defined as the stretch from the second conserved V-encoded cysteine to the conserved J-encoded phenylalanine. The earlier analysis of about 500 of the donors excluded sequences that lacked an unambiguous match to a single V gene segment. An earlier analysis of roughly 590 of the donors called V segments functional above 56.7% productive rearrangements and segregating when the between-donor standard deviation exceeded 5%. A statistical classification framework was built to diagnose cytomegalovirus status from the catalog of TCR beta chain sequences. A later analysis assigned V and J genes by comparing TCR nucleotide sequences with IMGT/GENE-DB human TR gene sequences. A later analysis assigned CDR3 sequences and most-parsimonious VDJ recombination scenarios with the TCRdist pipeline. In a later analysis, each TCR beta chain was defined by its CDR3 amino acid sequence together with its V-gene family, and reads lacking a unique V-gene family were excluded. In a later analysis, around 600 highly shared, low-generation-probability nucleotide sequences were removed to address suspected cross-contamination and a sequencing artifact. In a later analysis, a clonal expansion index was calculated for each public chain from normalized within-repertoire ranks of inferred template counts. In a later analysis, generation probabilities were computed using a VDJ recombination model fitted to out-of-frame rearrangements, and the results were checked against IGoR. In a later analysis, TCR-TCR, TCR-HLA and TCR-CMV co-occurrence was scored with hypergeometric tests, and a repertoire-size bias correction was applied to TCR pairs. False discovery rates were estimated in a later analysis by permuting HLA or CMV assignments 20 times. In a later analysis, co-occurring TCRs were grouped using DBSCAN, with TCRdist sequence similarity added in when clustering inside HLA-allele-positive subsets. Repertoires with fewer than 30,000 or more than 120,000 public chains, plus five repertoires with anomalous nucleotide sharing, were excluded from co-occurrence clustering. TCRdb re-hosts the immuneACCESS table, in-frame sequences only. Its copies lack some clones; in the studies checked, an unresolved V gene accounts for under half of them, and the cause for the rest is not known. D and trimming come from the DNA, and the V and J calls and clone size come from that table. The table held for this sample gives approximately 34,000 clones. The ten largest clones capture under 2% of the sample.

For this clone: What antigen it recognizes has not been identified.

In total, 630 or so healthy bone marrow donors made up the cohort. Cohort members were all nominally healthy when sampled, although unrecorded immune exposures were likely present. The donor tested CMV seropositive and was one of the 289 seropositive cohort members. A peripheral blood sample was provided by each donor, and peripheral blood mononuclear cells were used for TCR beta sequencing. The Qiagen DNeasy Blood Extraction Kit was used to extract genomic DNA from the blood cell samples. Sequenced: PBMCs. The receptor was derived from a woman aged 40 to 50 in good health and CMV-seropositive. The chain employs TRBV20-1 and TRBJ2-5, with the D gene too uncertain to name. The sequence in DNA is TGCAGTGCTGACTTGAGAGAGACCCAGTACTTC. This yields the protein CSADLRETQYF.